This T cell receptor (beta chain) was obtained from a study of CD8 T cells in ankylosing spondylitis. Quantitative 5'-RACE with molecular barcodes was used to make the TCR beta libraries. TCRdb recomputed calls from the 5' RACE reads with MiXCR, one row per CDR3 protein. The sample comprises roughly 240,000 distinct CDR3 sequences, roughly 32% of which are singletons, and roughly 4.2% rests with the top ten. This CDR3 comprises 15 residues. Germline V lookup: CDR1 MDHEN, CDR2 SYDVKM. About this clonotype: The junction departs from the called germline gene at one end, perhaps through a read error.

The chain recombines TRBV28 with TRBJ1-4; D gene unclear. The sequence came from a male donor with ankylosing spondylitis or in good health (not recorded which). Sequenced material: blood, either unsorted or a sorted T cell fraction (not recorded which). The CDR3 nucleotides read TGTGCCAGCAGCTTATCTTGGGCGACTAATGAAAAACTGTTTTTT. Translated: CASSLSWATNEKLFF.